Here is one TCR beta chain with its context. No antigen is known for it. Sequencing was performed with immunoSEQ multiplex PCR; in TCRdb, only in-frame clones are kept and a portion is missing. This table has more than 45,000 clones, under 95% appearing once. This record comes from a study of OX40 agonist ivuxolimab in advanced cancers. Across the whole study: The treatment was a fully human IgG2 OX40 agonist, ivuxolimab. Three dose-escalation patients had partial responses: one with hepatocellular carcinoma and two with cutaneous melanoma.

Study conclusions and caveats: At 0.1 to 3.0 mg/kg and by week 6, CD4+ and CD8+ T cells in the blood had expanded clonally.

The specimen comprised CD4+ or CD8+ T cells sorted from blood, sampled in a trial of the OX40 agonist ivuxolimab. The clonotype originates from an adult with an advanced solid tumor such as melanoma, head and neck, liver or kidney cancer.

The CDR3 here is CASSHRLAGPSGELFF. The CDR3 nucleotides read TGTGCCAGCAGTCACCGACTAGCGGGGCCTTCCGGGGAGCTGTTTTTT. The V call is TRBV27, the J call TRBJ2-2, with TRBD2 matching 11 bases. V shed 5 bases and J 6 bases; nucleotides not matched to a gene: 8. The CDR3 has 16 residues. Germline CDR1 MNHEY, CDR2 SMNVEV (reference sequence).